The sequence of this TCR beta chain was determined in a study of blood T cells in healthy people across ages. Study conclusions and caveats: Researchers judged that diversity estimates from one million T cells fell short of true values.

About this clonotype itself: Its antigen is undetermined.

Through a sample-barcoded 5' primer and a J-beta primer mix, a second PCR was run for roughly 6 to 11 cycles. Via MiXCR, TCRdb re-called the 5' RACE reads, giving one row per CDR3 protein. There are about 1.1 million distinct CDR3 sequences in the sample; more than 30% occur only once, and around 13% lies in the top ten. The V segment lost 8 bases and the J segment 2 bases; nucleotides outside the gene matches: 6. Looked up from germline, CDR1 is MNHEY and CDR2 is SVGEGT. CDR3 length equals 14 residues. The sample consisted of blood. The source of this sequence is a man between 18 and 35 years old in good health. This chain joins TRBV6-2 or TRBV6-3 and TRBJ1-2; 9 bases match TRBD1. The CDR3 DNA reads TGTGCCAGCTTGCGGACAGGGGCAAACTATGGCTACACCTTC. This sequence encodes CASLRTGANYGYTF.